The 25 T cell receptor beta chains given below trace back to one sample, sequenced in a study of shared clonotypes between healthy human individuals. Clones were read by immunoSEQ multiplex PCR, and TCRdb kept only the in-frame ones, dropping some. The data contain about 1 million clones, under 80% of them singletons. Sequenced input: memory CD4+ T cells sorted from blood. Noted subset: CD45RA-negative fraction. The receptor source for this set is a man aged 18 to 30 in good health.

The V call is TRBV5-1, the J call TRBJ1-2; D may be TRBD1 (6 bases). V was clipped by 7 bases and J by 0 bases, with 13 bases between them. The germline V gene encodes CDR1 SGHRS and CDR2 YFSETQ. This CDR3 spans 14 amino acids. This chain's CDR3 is CASGPGHSNYGYTF. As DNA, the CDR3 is TGCGCCAGCGGCCCGGGACACTCTAACTATGGCTACACCTTC. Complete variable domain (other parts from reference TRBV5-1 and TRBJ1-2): KAGVTQTPRYLIKTRGQQVTLSCSPISGHRSVSWYQQTPGQGLQFLFEYFSETQRNKGNFPGRFSGRQFSNSRSEMNVSTLELGDSALYLCASGPGHSNYGYTFGSGTRLTVV.

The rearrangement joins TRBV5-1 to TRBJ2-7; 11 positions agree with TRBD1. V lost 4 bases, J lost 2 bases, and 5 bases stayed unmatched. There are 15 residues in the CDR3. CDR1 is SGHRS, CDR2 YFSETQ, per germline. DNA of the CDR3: TGCGCCAGCAGCAGAGGGACAGGGGGTACCTACGAGCAGTACTTC. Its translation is CASSRGTGGTYEQYF.

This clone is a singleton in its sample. CDR3 sequence: CAWSPKGAGNQPQHF. CDR3 sequence (DNA): TGTGCCTGGAGCCCCAAGGGGGCGGGCAATCAGCCCCAGCATTTT. V gene TRBV30 combines with J gene TRBJ1-5; 7 nucleotides agree with TRBD1. Looked up from germline, CDR1 is GTSNPN and CDR2 is SVGIG (reference sequence). The CDR3 sequence is 15 residues long. Germline trimming cut 3 bases from V and 2 bases from J; bases unmatched to any gene: 7.

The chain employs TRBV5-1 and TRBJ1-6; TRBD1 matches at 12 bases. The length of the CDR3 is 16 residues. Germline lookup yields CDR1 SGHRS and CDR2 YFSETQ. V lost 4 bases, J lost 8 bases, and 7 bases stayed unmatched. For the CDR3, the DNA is TGCGCCAGCAGCCAGGGACAGGGGGCGCGTGATTCACCCCTCCACTTT. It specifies CASSQGQGARDSPLHF.

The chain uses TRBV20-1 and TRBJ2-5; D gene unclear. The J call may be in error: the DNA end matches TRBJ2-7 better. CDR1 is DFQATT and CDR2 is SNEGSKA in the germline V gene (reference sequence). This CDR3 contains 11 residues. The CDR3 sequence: CSARVTAEQYF. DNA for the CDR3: TGCAGTGCTAGGGTAACGGCCGAGCAGTACTTC.

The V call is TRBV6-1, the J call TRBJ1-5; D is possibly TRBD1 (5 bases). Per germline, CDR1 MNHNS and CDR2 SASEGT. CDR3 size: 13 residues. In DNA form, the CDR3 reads TGTGCTACTGTCGGGGGGGGCAATCAGCCCCAGCATTTT. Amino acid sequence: CATVGGGNQPQHF.

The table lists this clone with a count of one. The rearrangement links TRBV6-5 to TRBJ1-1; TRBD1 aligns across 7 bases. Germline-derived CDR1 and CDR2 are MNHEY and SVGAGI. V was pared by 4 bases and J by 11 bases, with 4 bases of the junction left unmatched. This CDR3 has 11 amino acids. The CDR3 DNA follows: TGTGCCAGCAGTTTCACAGGGGAGGCTTTCTTT. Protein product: CASSFTGEAFF.

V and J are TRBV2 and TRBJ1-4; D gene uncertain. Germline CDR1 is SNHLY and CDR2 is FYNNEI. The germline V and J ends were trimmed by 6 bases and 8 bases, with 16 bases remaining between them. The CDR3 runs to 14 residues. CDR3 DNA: TGTGCCAGCAGGGGAAGCCCCAGTGGCGAAAAACTGTTTTTT. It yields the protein CASRGSPSGEKLFF.

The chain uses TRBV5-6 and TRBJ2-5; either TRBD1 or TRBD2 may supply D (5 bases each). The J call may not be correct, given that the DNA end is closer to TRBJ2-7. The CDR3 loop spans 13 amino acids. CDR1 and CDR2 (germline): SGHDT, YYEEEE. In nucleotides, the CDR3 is TGTGCCAGCAGCTTGCAGGGACCCTACGAGCAGTACTTC. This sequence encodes CASSLQGPYEQYF.

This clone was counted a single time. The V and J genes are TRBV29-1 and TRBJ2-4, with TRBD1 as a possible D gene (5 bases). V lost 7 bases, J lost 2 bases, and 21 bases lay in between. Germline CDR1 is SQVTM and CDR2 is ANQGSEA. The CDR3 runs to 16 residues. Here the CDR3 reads CSATARGKIPKNIQYF. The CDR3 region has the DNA TGCAGCGCGACTGCTAGGGGAAAGATACCCAAAAACATTCAGTACTTC.

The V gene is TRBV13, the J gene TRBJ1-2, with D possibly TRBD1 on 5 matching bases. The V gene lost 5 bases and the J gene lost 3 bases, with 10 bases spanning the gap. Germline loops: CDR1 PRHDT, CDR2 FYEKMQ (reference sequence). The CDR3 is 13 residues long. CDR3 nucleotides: TGTGCCAGCAGCCGTCCAGGGTACTATGGCTACACCTTC. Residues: CASSRPGYYGYTF.

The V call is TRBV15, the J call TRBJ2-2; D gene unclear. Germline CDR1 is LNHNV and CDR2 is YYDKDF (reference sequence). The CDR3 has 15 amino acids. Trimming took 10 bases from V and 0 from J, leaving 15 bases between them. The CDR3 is CASRAGGSNTGELFF. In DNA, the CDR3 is TGTGCCAGTCGGGCTGGTGGTTCGAACACCGGGGAGCTGTTTTTT.

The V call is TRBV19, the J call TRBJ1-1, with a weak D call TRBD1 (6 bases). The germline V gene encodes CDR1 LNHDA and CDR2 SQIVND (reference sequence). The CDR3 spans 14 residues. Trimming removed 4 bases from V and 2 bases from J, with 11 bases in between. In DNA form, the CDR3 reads TGTGCCAGTAGTAAAGACAGGATTAACACTGAAGCTTTCTTT. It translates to CASSKDRINTEAFF.

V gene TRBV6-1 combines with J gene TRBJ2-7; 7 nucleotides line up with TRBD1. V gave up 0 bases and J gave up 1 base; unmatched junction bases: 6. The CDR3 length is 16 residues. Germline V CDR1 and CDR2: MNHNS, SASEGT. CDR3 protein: CASSEALRGQSYEQYF. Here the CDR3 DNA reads TGTGCCAGCAGTGAAGCGCTTCGGGGACAGTCCTACGAGCAGTACTTC.

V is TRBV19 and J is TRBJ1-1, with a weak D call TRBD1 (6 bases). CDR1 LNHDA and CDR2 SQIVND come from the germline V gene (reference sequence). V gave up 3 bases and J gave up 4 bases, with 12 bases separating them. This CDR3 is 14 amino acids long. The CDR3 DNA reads TGTGCCAGTAGTATTGAAACAGGGCGCACTGAAGCTTTCTTT. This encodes CASSIETGRTEAFF. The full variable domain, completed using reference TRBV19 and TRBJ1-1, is DGGITQSPKYLFRKEGQNVTLSCEQNLNHDAMYWYRQDPGQGLRLIYYSQIVNDFQKGDIAEGYSVSREKKESFPLTVTSAQKNPTAFYLCASSIETGRTEAFFGQGTRLTVV.

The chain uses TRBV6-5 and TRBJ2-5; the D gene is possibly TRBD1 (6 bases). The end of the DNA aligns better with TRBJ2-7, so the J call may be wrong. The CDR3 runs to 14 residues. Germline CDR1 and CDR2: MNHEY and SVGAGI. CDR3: CASSYVQGIHEQYF. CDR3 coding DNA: TGTGCCAGCAGTTACGTACAGGGTATCCACGAGCAGTACTTC.

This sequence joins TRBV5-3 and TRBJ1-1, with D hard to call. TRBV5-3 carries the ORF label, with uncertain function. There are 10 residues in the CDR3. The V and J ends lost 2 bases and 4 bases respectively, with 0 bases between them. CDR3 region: CARSFTEAFF. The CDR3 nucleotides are TGTGCCAGAAGCTTCACTGAAGCTTTCTTT.

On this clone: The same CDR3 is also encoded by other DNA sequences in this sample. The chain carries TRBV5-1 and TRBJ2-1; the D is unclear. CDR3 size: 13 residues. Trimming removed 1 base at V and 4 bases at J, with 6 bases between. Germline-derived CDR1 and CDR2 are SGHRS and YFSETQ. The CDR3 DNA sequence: TGCGCCAGCAGCTTGCGCGGATACAATGAGCAGTTCTTC. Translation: CASSLRGYNEQFF.

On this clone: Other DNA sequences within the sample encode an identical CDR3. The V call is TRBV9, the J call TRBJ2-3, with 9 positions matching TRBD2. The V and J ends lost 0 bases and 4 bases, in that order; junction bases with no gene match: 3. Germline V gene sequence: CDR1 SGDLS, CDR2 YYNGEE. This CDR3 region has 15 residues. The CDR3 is CASSVGAGGSDTQYF. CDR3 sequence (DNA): TGTGCCAGCAGCGTAGGAGCGGGGGGCTCAGATACGCAGTATTTT.

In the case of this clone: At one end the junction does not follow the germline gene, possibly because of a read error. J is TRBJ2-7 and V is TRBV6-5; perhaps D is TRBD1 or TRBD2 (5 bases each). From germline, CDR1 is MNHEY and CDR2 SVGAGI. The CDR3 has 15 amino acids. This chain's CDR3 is CASLPEGPTSSEQYF. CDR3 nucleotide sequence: TGTGCCAGCCTCCCCGAGGGGCCTACATCCTCCGAGCAGTACTTC.

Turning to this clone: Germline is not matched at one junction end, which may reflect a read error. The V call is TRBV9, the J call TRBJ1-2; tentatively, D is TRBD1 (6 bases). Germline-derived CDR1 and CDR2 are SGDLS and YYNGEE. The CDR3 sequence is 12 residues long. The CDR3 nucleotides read TGTGCCAGCAGCGTAGCAGGGGAGAGGGTTAACTTC. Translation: CASSVAGERVNF. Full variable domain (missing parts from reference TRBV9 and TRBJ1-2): DSGVTQTPKHLITATGQRVTLRCSPRSGDLSVYWYQQSLDQGLQFLIQYYNGEERAKGNILERFSAQQFPDLHSELNLSSLELGDSALYFCASSVAGERVNFGSGTRLTVV.

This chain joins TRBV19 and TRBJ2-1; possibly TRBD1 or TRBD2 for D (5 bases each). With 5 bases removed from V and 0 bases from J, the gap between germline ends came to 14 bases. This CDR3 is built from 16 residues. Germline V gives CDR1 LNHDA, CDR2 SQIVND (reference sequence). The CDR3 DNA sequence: TGTGCCAGTAGTTGGACCGGGACGAGCTCCTACAATGAGCAGTTCTTC. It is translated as CASSWTGTSSYNEQFF.

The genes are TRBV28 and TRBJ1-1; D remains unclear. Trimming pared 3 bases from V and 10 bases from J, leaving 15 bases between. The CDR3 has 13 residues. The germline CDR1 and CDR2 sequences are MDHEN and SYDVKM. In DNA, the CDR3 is TGTGCCAGCAGTTTGTGGACCCCTGGTGGAGCTTTCTTT. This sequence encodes CASSLWTPGGAFF. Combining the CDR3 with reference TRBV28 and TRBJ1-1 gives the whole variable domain DVKVTQSSRYLVKRTGEKVFLECVQDMDHENMFWYRQDPGLGLRLIYFSYDVKMKEKGDIPEGYSVSREKKERFSLILESASTNQTSMYLCASSLWTPGGAFFGQGTRLTVV.

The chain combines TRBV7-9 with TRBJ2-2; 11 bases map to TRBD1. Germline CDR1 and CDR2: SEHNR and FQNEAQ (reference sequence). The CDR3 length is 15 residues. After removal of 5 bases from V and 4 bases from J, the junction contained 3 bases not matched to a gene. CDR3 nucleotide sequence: TGTGCCAGCAGCCCGGGACAGGGGGGCACCGGGGAGCTGTTTTTT. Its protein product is CASSPGQGGTGELFF.

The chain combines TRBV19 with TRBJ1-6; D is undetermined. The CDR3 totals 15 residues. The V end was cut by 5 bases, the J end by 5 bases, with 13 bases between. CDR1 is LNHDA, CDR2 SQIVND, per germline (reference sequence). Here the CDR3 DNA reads TGTGCCAGTAGTCCCCTAGGGCGCAATAATTCACCCCTCCACTTT. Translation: CASSPLGRNNSPLHF.